The 21 T cell receptor beta chains listed next were all sequenced from one sample in a study of shared clonotypes between healthy human individuals. Some clones are missing from TCRdb's copy, which holds only in-frame ones; the method was immunoSEQ multiplex PCR. The data show over a million clones, around 97% seen once. Input material: naive CD4+ T cells sorted from blood. Sample subset: CD45RA+ positively selected. These TCRs come from a man between 25 and 39 years old in good health.

V is TRBV11-2 and J is TRBJ2-3; no definite D call. The germline V gene has CDR1 SGHAT and CDR2 FQNNGV. Deletions cut 2 bases from V and 10 bases from J, with 7 bases between. There are 11 residues in the CDR3. This CDR3 is CASSLLRSQYF. CDR3 in DNA: TGTGCCAGCAGCTTACTTAGGTCGCAGTATTTT.

The rearrangement links TRBV5-4 to TRBJ2-3; no reliable D call. From germline, CDR1 is SGHNT and CDR2 YYREEE (reference sequence). This CDR3 region has 14 residues. V lost 0 bases to trimming and J lost 1 base, with 6 bases between them. CDR3: CASSLAKGTDTQYF. The CDR3 DNA reads as TGTGCCAGCAGCTTGGCCAAGGGCACAGATACGCAGTATTTT.

The chain combines TRBV4-1 with TRBJ2-3; 7 bases fit TRBD2. The CDR3 sequence is 17 residues long. The trim removed 4 bases at V and 4 bases at J, leaving 14 bases unmatched. CDR1 MGHRA and CDR2 YSYEKL come from the germline V gene. The CDR3 nucleotides read TGCGCCAGCAGCCCCTGGGGGGAGGGCCAACGAGCAGATACGCAGTATTTT. Encoded protein: CASSPWGEGQRADTQYF.

The J gene is TRBJ2-5, the V gene TRBV5-4; TRBD1 matches 10 bases. Germline CDR1 SGHNT, CDR2 YYREEE (reference sequence). Unmatched junction bases numbered 7, after V lost 3 bases and J lost 5 bases. The CDR3 is 15 amino acids. CDR3 sequence reads: CASSSGTGAVETQYF. The CDR3, as DNA: TGTGCCAGCAGCTCCGGGACAGGGGCGGTGGAGACCCAGTACTTC.

The chain joins TRBV4-3 to TRBJ1-2, with TRBD1 identical over 7 bases. The CDR3 has 15 residues. V lost 0 bases to trimming and J lost 8 bases; unmatched junction nucleotides: 9. CDR1 and CDR2 (germline): LGHNA, YSLEER. DNA of the CDR3: TGCGCCAGCAGCCAAGATCACCGACAGGGCGAAGGCTACACCTTC. This codes for CASSQDHRQGEGYTF.

V usage is TRBV29-1 and J usage is TRBJ1-4; no definite D call. The germline CDR1 and CDR2 sequences are SQVTM and ANQGSEA. Trimming took 4 bases from V and 2 from J, leaving 5 bases between them. This CDR3 region has 12 residues. This chain's CDR3 is CSVGRTNEKLFF. CDR3 bases: TGCAGCGTTGGACGGACTAATGAAAAACTGTTTTTT.

The chain employs TRBV15 and TRBJ2-7, with a possible D match to TRBD2 (5 bases). Trimming removed 5 bases from V and 4 bases from J, with 18 bases in between. The length of the CDR3 is 15 residues. Germline V gene sequence: CDR1 LNHNV, CDR2 YYDKDF (reference sequence). CDR3 nucleotide sequence: TGTGCCACCAGCTACCTAGCTGGAGTCGGGTACGAGCAGTACTTC. It specifies CATSYLAGVGYEQYF.

The rearrangement links TRBV5-4 to TRBJ2-1, with a weak D call TRBD2 (6 bases). CDR1 and CDR2 (germline): SGHNT, YYREEE (reference sequence). The V gene lost 5 bases and the J gene lost 1 base, with 22 bases spanning the gap. There are 18 residues in the CDR3. CDR3 sequence (DNA): TGTGCCAGCAGTTGGAAAGCGGGCCGTCGTGGGTCCTACAATGAGCAGTTCTTC. It translates to CASSWKAGRRGSYNEQFF.

V is TRBV18 and J is TRBJ1-1, with D tentatively TRBD1 (6 bases). With 0 bases removed from V and 1 base from J, the gap between germline ends came to 9 bases. CDR1 KGHSH and CDR2 LQKENI come from the germline V gene. This CDR3 has 15 amino acids. CDR3 loop: CASSPPSRGNTEAFF. As DNA, the CDR3 is TGTGCCAGCTCACCACCGTCCAGGGGGAACACTGAAGCTTTCTTT.

The V and J genes are TRBV6-1 and TRBJ1-4; D uncertain. V gave up 5 bases and J gave up 8 bases, with 18 bases separating them. This CDR3 spans 15 amino acids. Germline V CDR1 and CDR2: MNHNS, SASEGT. For the CDR3, the DNA is TGTGCCAGCAGTTCCCGACTCGCACTAGGGGAAAAACTGTTTTTT. Its translation is CASSSRLALGEKLFF.

The chain joins TRBV5-4 to TRBJ2-3, with D tentatively TRBD2 (7 bases). V was trimmed by 10 bases and J by 2 bases, leaving 17 bases between them. The CDR3 totals 14 residues. Germline V gene data show CDR1 as SGHNT and CDR2 as YYREEE (reference sequence). The CDR3 loop reads CAQKGGGPTDTQYF. The CDR3 region has the DNA TGTGCCCAGAAGGGGGGAGGGCCCACAGATACGCAGTATTTT.

This rearrangement joins TRBV28 to TRBJ1-4; D remains ambiguous. Germline assignment: CDR1 MDHEN and CDR2 SYDVKM. V shed 5 bases and J shed 7 bases, with 23 bases lying between them. The CDR3 runs 17 residues. In DNA, the CDR3 is TGTGCCAGCAGTCCTATGGGGTCGGGCATGCTGGGTGAAAAACTGTTTTTT. Its protein is CASSPMGSGMLGEKLFF.

V and J are TRBV2 and TRBJ2-6; D gene uncertain. The germline gives CDR1 SNHLY, CDR2 FYNNEI. V was pared by 0 bases and J by 4 bases, with 7 bases between. This CDR3 has 15 amino acids. The DNA of the CDR3 is TGTGCCAGCAGTGAAGCGCTGATAGGGGCCAACGTCCTGACTTTC. Its translation: CASSEALIGANVLTF.

The chain combines TRBV5-5 with TRBJ1-2; TRBD1 is a possible D gene (6 bases). V was shortened by 5 bases and J by 5 bases, with 13 bases between the two germline ends. This CDR3 region has 13 residues. CDR1 and CDR2 (germline): SGHKS, YYEKEE (reference sequence). The CDR3: CASRSTGSYGYTF. In DNA form, the CDR3 reads TGTGCCAGCAGGTCGACAGGATCGTATGGCTACACCTTC. Full variable domain (missing parts from reference TRBV5-5 and TRBJ1-2): DAGVTQSPTHLIKTRGQQVTLRCSPISGHKSVSWYQQVLGQGPQFIFQYYEKEERGRGNFPDRFSARQFPNYSSELNVNALLLGDSALYLCASRSTGSYGYTFGSGTRLTVV.

This sequence joins TRBV28 and TRBJ2-2; D call uncertain. Trimming took 7 bases from V and 4 from J, leaving 13 bases between them. The length of the CDR3 is 14 residues. Germline values: CDR1 MDHEN, CDR2 SYDVKM. CDR3 sequence (DNA): TGTGCCAGCACCCCGCTGGGTTTCACCGGGGAGCTGTTTTTT. Amino acid sequence: CASTPLGFTGELFF. Full variable domain (missing parts from reference TRBV28 and TRBJ2-2): DVKVTQSSRYLVKRTGEKVFLECVQDMDHENMFWYRQDPGLGLRLIYFSYDVKMKEKGDIPEGYSVSREKKERFSLILESASTNQTSMYLCASTPLGFTGELFFGEGSRLTVL.

This sequence joins TRBV6-1 and TRBJ2-1; the D is unclear. The CDR3 consists of 13 residues. V shed 6 bases and J shed 9 bases, with 15 bases lying between them. The germline V gene encodes CDR1 MNHNS and CDR2 SASEGT. CDR3 protein: CASSLNSLGEQFF. CDR3 DNA: TGTGCCAGCAGCCTAAATAGTTTGGGTGAGCAGTTCTTC.

The chain recombines TRBV5-1 with TRBJ2-5; the D gene is possibly TRBD2 (5 bases). Germline assignment: CDR1 SGHRS and CDR2 YFSETQ. Trimming took off 7 bases at V and 9 bases at J, with 22 bases between the two ends. The CDR3 loop spans 14 amino acids. The CDR3 loop reads CASSGEGLDGAQYF. DNA for the CDR3: TGCGCCAGCTCTGGGGAAGGGCTTGACGGGGCCCAGTACTTC.

The rearrangement uses TRBV6-5 and TRBJ2-7; TRBD1 might be the D (5 bases). Germline-derived CDR1 and CDR2 are MNHEY and SVGAGI. Between the trimmed V and J ends, which lost 6 bases and 4 bases, there was a span of 10 bases. There are 12 residues in the CDR3. The CDR3 coding sequence is TGTGCCAGCAGCCCCGGACAATACGAGCAGTACTTC. Translation: CASSPGQYEQYF.

This clone was detected only once. The chain has TRBV18 and TRBJ2-3; tentatively, D is TRBD2 (6 bases). V was pared by 5 bases and J by 4 bases, with 7 bases between. The length of the CDR3 is 12 residues. Per the germline V gene, CDR1 is KGHSH and CDR2 is LQKENI. CDR3 nucleotide sequence: TGTGCCAGCTCAACGGGGGCAGATACGCAGTATTTT. Translated: CASSTGADTQYF.

The rearrangement links TRBV11-3 to TRBJ2-7; 7 positions match TRBD1. The J segment lost 2 bases and the V segment lost 3 bases, leaving 1 base of the junction unmatched. CDR1 is SGHNT, CDR2 YENEEA, per germline. The CDR3 consists of 13 residues. The CDR3 here is CASSFTGAYEQYF. As DNA, the CDR3 is TGTGCCAGCAGCTTTACAGGGGCCTACGAGCAGTACTTC.

CDR3 in DNA: TGTGCCAGCACTGAAGCTTTCTTT. This codes for CASTEAFF. The chain has TRBV27 and TRBJ1-1; D is unresolved. The germline CDR1 and CDR2 sequences are MNHEY and SMNVEV (reference sequence). There are 8 residues in the CDR3. V shed 7 bases and J shed 6 bases, with 0 bases lying between them.